Detailed here is one T cell receptor beta chain. Its antigen is not known. A read error is possible here, since a much larger clone lies one base away. The CDR3 is 14 residues long. Germline V gene data show CDR1 as SGHRS and CDR2 as YFSETQ. TCRdb passed the multiplex PCR reads through MiXCR, listing each CDR3 protein once. Among around 230,000 distinct CDR3 sequences, roughly 32% were seen once, and the ten largest hold just over 1.4%. This entry comes from a study of breast tumors, draining lymph nodes, adjacent tissues. The lymph nodes were axillary draining lymph nodes from breast cancer patients. General study points: Tumor T cell lymph node origin was a supported hypothesis, not proven.

Material: axillary lymph node tissue. The clonotype originates from a female donor with breast cancer. Some clones in this sample may be carry-over from other donors' samples. V gene TRBV5-1 combines with J gene TRBJ2-1, with 11 nucleotides matching TRBD2. CDR3 amino acids: CVSGLAGPYNEQFF. CDR3 DNA: TGCGTCTCCGGACTAGCGGGCCCATACAATGAGCAGTTCTTC.